The next 16 T cell receptor beta chains were all read from a single sample in a study of technical replicates of blood from a handful of donors. The data were produced by immunoSEQ multiplex PCR, yet TCRdb's version contains in-frame clones alone and is incomplete. The profile shows almost 85,000 clones, less than 98% of them singletons. Sequencing input: T cells isolated from PBMCs. These receptors all stem from a human donor in good health.

V usage is TRBV27 and J usage is TRBJ2-7, with a tentative D call TRBD1 (6 bases). This CDR3 is 17 amino acids long. V was trimmed by 6 bases and J by 0 bases, leaving 21 bases between them. Germline V gene lookup returns CDR1 MNHEY and CDR2 SMNVEV (reference sequence). The CDR3, as DNA: TGTGCCAGCAGCCCAACGGGCCTGGGACAACACTCCTACGAGCAGTACTTC. Its translation: CASSPTGLGQHSYEQYF.

This chain joins TRBV2 and TRBJ1-5, with 8 bases identical to TRBD1. There are 13 residues in the CDR3. With V trimmed by 6 bases and J by 2 bases, 0 bases remained unmatched. In germline, CDR1 is SNHLY, CDR2 FYNNEI. CDR3 DNA: TGTGCCAGCAGGGACAGGGGCAATCAGCCCCAGCATTTT. This gives the protein CASRDRGNQPQHF.

The V call is TRBV6-6, the J call TRBJ2-7; D is unclear. The germline CDR1 and CDR2 sequences are MNHNY and SVGAGI (reference sequence). The CDR3 runs to 13 residues. Between the trimmed V and J ends, which lost 5 bases and 2 bases, there was a span of 10 bases. CDR3 nucleotides: TGTGCCAGCAGTCATCAGACTGCCTACGAGCAGTACTTC. Translating gives CASSHQTAYEQYF.

V is TRBV19 and J is TRBJ2-7; TRBD1 agrees at 10 bases. The CDR3 is 17 amino acids. After removal of 3 bases from V and 0 bases from J, the junction contained 8 bases not matched to a gene. Germline assignment: CDR1 LNHDA and CDR2 SQIVND (reference sequence). The CDR3 nucleotides are TGTGCCAGTAGTATTCGGGGACAGGGGCCGAACTCCTACGAGCAGTACTTC. It translates to CASSIRGQGPNSYEQYF.

J is TRBJ2-2 and V is TRBV28; no clear D. The CDR3 covers 13 residues. CDR1 is MDHEN and CDR2 is SYDVKM in the germline V gene. V lost 2 bases and J 4 bases, leaving 5 bases between the germline ends. CDR3 protein: CASSLIGTGELFF. The CDR3, as DNA: TGTGCCAGCAGTTTAATCGGCACCGGGGAGCTGTTTTTT.

The chain has TRBV9 and TRBJ1-2, with D possibly TRBD1 on 5 matching bases. The CDR3 spans 14 residues. Germline CDR1 is SGDLS and CDR2 is YYNGEE. V was trimmed by 0 bases and J by 6 bases, leaving 12 bases between them. The CDR3 coding sequence is TGTGCCAGCAGCGTAGCTGGGGGGAGGGATGGCTACACCTTC. This sequence encodes CASSVAGGRDGYTF.

Regarding this clone: An end of the junction does not agree with germline; a read error may underlie this. This chain links TRBV4-1 with TRBJ2-5; 8 bases agree with TRBD2. There are 16 residues in the CDR3. From germline, CDR1 is MGHRA and CDR2 YSYEKL. The CDR3: CASSEDGGRRQETQYF. CDR3 in DNA: TGCGCCAGCAGCGAAGATGGCGGGAGGAGGCAAGAGACCCAGTACTTC.

This chain uses TRBV4-1 with TRBJ2-2, with D uncertain. CDR1 and CDR2 (germline): MGHRA, YSYEKL. V lost 2 bases and J lost 6, with 7 bases in between. The CDR3 consists of 13 residues. CDR3 sequence reads: CASSQQVSGELFF. CDR3 bases: TGCGCCAGCAGCCAACAGGTTTCCGGGGAGCTGTTTTTT.

This chain connects TRBV19 to TRBJ2-7; no definite D call. Germline CDR1 LNHDA, CDR2 SQIVND (reference sequence). Trimming removed 6 bases at V and 3 bases at J, with 9 bases between. This CDR3 contains 12 residues. CDR3 sequence: CASRGRFYEQYF. For the CDR3, the DNA is TGTGCCAGTAGGGGCAGGTTCTACGAGCAGTACTTC.

The rearrangement uses TRBV28 and TRBJ2-3; the D is unclear. This CDR3 region has 12 residues. Germline CDR1 is MDHEN and CDR2 is SYDVKM. V was trimmed by 5 bases and J by 3 bases, leaving 6 bases between them. CDR3: CASSIVTDTQYF. DNA for the CDR3: TGTGCCAGCAGTATAGTGACAGATACGCAGTATTTT.

The rearrangement joins TRBV5-1 to TRBJ2-3; the match to TRBD2 covers 12 bases. Trimming removed 3 bases from V and 2 bases from J; junction bases left unmatched: 13. This CDR3 comprises 19 residues. The germline V gene encodes CDR1 SGHRS and CDR2 YFSETQ. In DNA form, the CDR3 reads TGCGCCAGCAGCTGGGCCGCTAGCGGGAGGGTTCTTAACACAGATACGCAGTATTTT. This translates into CASSWAASGRVLNTDTQYF.

The gene calls are TRBV5-1 and TRBJ2-5, with a weak D call TRBD1 (6 bases). Per the germline V gene, CDR1 is SGHRS and CDR2 is YFSETQ. The CDR3 totals 15 residues. Trimming removed 4 bases at V and 0 bases at J, with 13 bases between. The CDR3 coding sequence is TGCGCCAGCAGCCAGGGACATCAGTACCAAGAGACCCAGTACTTC. It codes for CASSQGHQYQETQYF.

This clone was seen once. The chain is built from TRBV6-4 and TRBJ2-1; 8 nucleotides match TRBD2. The CDR3 is made up of 15 amino acids. In germline, CDR1 is MRHNA, CDR2 SNTAGT. Trimming cost V 3 bases and J 3 bases; bases outside gene matches: 4. Here the CDR3 DNA reads TGTGCCAGCAGTGAATCGAGCGGGAGCTACAATGAGCAGTTCTTC. It codes for CASSESSGSYNEQFF.

The gene calls are TRBV6-1 and TRBJ1-1, with D unclear. CDR3 length: 13 amino acids. Trimming stripped 3 bases from V and 1 base from J, with 6 bases between. CDR1 and CDR2 (germline): MNHNS, SASEGT. The CDR3 DNA is TGTGCCAGCAGTGATGAGGAGAACACTGAAGCTTTCTTT. Translated: CASSDEENTEAFF.

The chain couples TRBV5-4 to TRBJ1-2, with D possibly TRBD1 on 5 matching bases. Trimming removed 4 bases from V and 5 bases from J, with 15 bases in between. In germline, CDR1 is SGHNT, CDR2 YYREEE (reference sequence). The CDR3 is 14 amino acids. Written as DNA, the CDR3 is TGTGCCAGCAGCCCCGCAGGGTGGGATTATGGCTACACCTTC. Residues: CASSPAGWDYGYTF.

This rearrangement joins TRBV28 to TRBJ2-3, with D tentatively TRBD1 (8 bases). Trimming removed 2 bases at V and 6 bases at J, with 18 bases between. The CDR3 has 16 amino acids. Germline CDR1 is MDHEN and CDR2 is SYDVKM. CDR3 coding DNA: TGTGCCAGCAGTTTAGGGGCAATACAGGGGGGGGATACGCAGTATTTT. It is translated as CASSLGAIQGGDTQYF.